This T cell receptor beta chain was recovered during a study of shared T cell receptors in the human thymus. Trimming stripped 4 bases from V and 1 base from J, with 9 bases between. The germline V gene has CDR1 SGHNT and CDR2 YYREEE (reference sequence). The length of the CDR3 is 13 residues. Clones were sequenced by immunoSEQ multiplex PCR, and TCRdb holds only the in-frame ones, with some missing. In the table there are hundreds of thousands of clones, roughly 86% of which are singletons. Another study also made use of these data, one on human thymus T cells. In that study: Corrective heart surgery yielded the resections from which the thymus tissue came. Seemingly biased V and J gene usage marked thymic and blood repertoires. Related research described thymic repertoires that were highly overlapping among unrelated individuals.

The receptor was derived from a boy under two years old with a congenital heart defect. Sequencing was performed on thymocytes. The chain links TRBV5-4 to TRBJ2-7; D remains unclear. The CDR3 protein is CASSRQNSYEQYF. The CDR3 nucleotides read TGTGCCAGCAGCCGTCAGAATTCCTACGAGCAGTACTTC.